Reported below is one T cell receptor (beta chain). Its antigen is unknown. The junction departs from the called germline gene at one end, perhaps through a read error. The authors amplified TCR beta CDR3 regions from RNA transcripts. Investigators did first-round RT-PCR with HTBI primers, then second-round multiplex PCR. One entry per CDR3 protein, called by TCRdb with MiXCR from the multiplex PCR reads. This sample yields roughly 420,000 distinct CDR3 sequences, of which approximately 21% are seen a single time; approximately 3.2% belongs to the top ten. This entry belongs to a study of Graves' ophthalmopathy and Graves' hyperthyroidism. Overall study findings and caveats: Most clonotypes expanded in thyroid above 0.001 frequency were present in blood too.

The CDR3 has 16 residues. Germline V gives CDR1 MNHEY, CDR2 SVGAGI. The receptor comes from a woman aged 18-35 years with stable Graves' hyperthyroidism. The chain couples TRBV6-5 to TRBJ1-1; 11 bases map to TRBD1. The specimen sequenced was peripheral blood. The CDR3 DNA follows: TGTGCCAGCGGTTACAACCCGGGACAGGGGGGGTCTGAAGCTTTCTTT. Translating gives CASGYNPGQGGSEAFF.